These 20 T cell receptor beta chains were sequenced from one sample in a study of T-cell reconstitution after alpha-beta-depleted transplantation in children. TCRbeta library preparation incorporated unique molecular identifiers. TCRdb reprocessed the PCR reads with MiXCR, giving one entry per CDR3 protein. The repertoire holds around 700,000 distinct CDR3 sequences, around 13% seen once, with roughly 0.84% in the top ten. Here the sequenced sample was PBMCs, taken before TCRalphabeta/CD19-depleted stem cell transplant. All receptors come from a girl between 2 and 10 years old with congenital amegakaryocytic thrombocytopenia, due to receive a stem cell transplant.

Ten or more counts support this clonotype. The J gene is TRBJ2-3, the V gene TRBV7-9; D gene ambiguous. Germline CDR1 and CDR2: SEHNR and FQNEAQ (reference sequence). V lost 3 bases and J 2 bases, leaving 15 bases between the germline ends. The CDR3 extends over 16 amino acids. The CDR3 nucleotides read TGTGCCAGCAGCTTTATCGGGTTGGCCTTCACAGATACGCAGTATTTT. Translating gives CASSFIGLAFTDTQYF.

CDR3 DNA: TGTGCCAGCAGCCGTAGCCCACTCATGAACACTGAAGCTTTCTTT. Amino acids: CASSRSPLMNTEAFF. The V and J genes are TRBV4-2 and TRBJ1-1; D gene ambiguous. The CDR3 sequence is 15 residues long. V lost 4 bases, J lost 0 bases, and 12 bases lay in between. Germline V gives CDR1 LGHNA, CDR2 YNFKEQ.

This clonotype was counted ten times or more. This sequence joins TRBV11-2 and TRBJ1-2; a weak D match, TRBD1 (5 bases). The CDR3 has 12 amino acids. Germline V gene data show CDR1 as SGHAT and CDR2 as FQNNGV. V lost 3 bases, J lost 7 bases, and 9 bases lay in between. The CDR3 DNA reads as TGTGCCAGCAGCTTCAGGGAGCTTGGCTACACCTTC. Protein sequence: CASSFRELGYTF.

There are many counts of this clonotype. The V call is TRBV29-1, the J call TRBJ2-1; D is uncertain. This CDR3 comprises 10 residues. Germline lookup yields CDR1 SQVTM and CDR2 ANQGSEA. The CDR3 DNA reads as TGCCTTCAGTCGCGGTTAGAACAGTTCTTC. This sequence encodes CLQSRLEQFF.

The table lists this clonotype with many counts. The CDR3 nucleotides are TGCAGCGCAGGGGATGAGCAGTTCTTC. Amino acids: CSAGDEQFF. The chain links TRBV29-1 to TRBJ2-1, with TRBD1 as a possible D gene (6 bases). Trimming removed 7 bases at V and 8 bases at J, with 6 bases between. This CDR3 is 9 amino acids long. Looked up from germline, CDR1 is SQVTM and CDR2 is ANQGSEA.

CDR3 region: CASSQLTGTHEQFF. CDR3 in DNA: TGTGCCAGCAGCCAACTGACAGGGACCCATGAGCAGTTCTTC. The chain employs TRBV14 and TRBJ2-1, with TRBD1 matching over 7 bases. Germline V lookup: CDR1 SGHDN, CDR2 FVKESK. After removal of 2 bases from V and 8 bases from J, the junction contained 6 bases not matched to a gene. CDR3 length: 14 residues.

This clonotype was seen repeatedly, ten times or more. The rearrangement uses TRBV19 and TRBJ2-3; D not certain. Germline CDR1 reads LNHDA; CDR2 reads SQIVND (reference sequence). This CDR3 has 14 amino acids. V was pared by 5 bases and J by 7 bases, with 16 bases between. Written as DNA, the CDR3 is TGTGCCAGTAGTTCCCCCCCAAAAAGGAATACGCAGTATTTT. The encoded protein is CASSSPPKRNTQYF.

This clonotype was counted ten times or more. The chain couples TRBV28 to TRBJ2-1; 8 bases agree with TRBD2. Losses at the gene ends were 4 bases for V and 9 bases for J; bases not matched to a gene: 11. The CDR3 consists of 15 residues. The V gene's germline CDR1 is MDHEN and CDR2 SYDVKM. In DNA, the CDR3 is TGTGCCAGCAGTTCGCCGGGACTAGTGACTGGTGAGCAGTTCTTC. Translated: CASSSPGLVTGEQFF.

This clonotype was counted at least ten times. The rearrangement uses TRBV5-1 and TRBJ1-5; D is ambiguous. This CDR3 contains 14 residues. Germline V CDR1 and CDR2: SGHRS, YFSETQ. V gave up 4 bases and J gave up 0 bases, with 8 bases separating them. CDR3 loop: CASSPNYSNQPQHF. The CDR3 DNA sequence: TGCGCCAGCAGCCCAAACTATAGCAATCAGCCCCAGCATTTT. The whole variable domain, filled in from reference TRBV5-1 and TRBJ1-5, reads KAGVTQTPRYLIKTRGQQVTLSCSPISGHRSVSWYQQTPGQGLQFLFEYFSETQRNKGNFPGRFSGRQFSNSRSEMNVSTLELGDSALYLCASSPNYSNQPQHFGDGTRLSIL.

This clonotype has only a few counts. V gene TRBV5-1 combines with J gene TRBJ2-7, with TRBD1 identical over 9 bases. The germline gives CDR1 SGHRS, CDR2 YFSETQ. The CDR3 sequence is 15 residues long. Unmatched junction bases numbered 6, after V lost 4 bases and J lost 1 base. CDR3 protein: CASSPGQGGSYEQYF. The DNA of the CDR3 is TGCGCCAGCAGCCCGGGACAGGGTGGATCCTACGAGCAGTACTTC. Filled out from reference TRBV5-1 and TRBJ2-7, the complete variable domain reads KAGVTQTPRYLIKTRGQQVTLSCSPISGHRSVSWYQQTPGQGLQFLFEYFSETQRNKGNFPGRFSGRQFSNSRSEMNVSTLELGDSALYLCASSPGQGGSYEQYFGPGTRLTVT.

This clonotype was seen only a few times. The V and J genes are TRBV5-5 and TRBJ2-1; TRBD2 agrees at 13 bases. Germline CDR1 reads SGHKS; CDR2 reads YYEKEE (reference sequence). With 3 bases clipped from V and 5 bases from J, the junction kept 5 bases outside the gene matches. There are 16 residues in the CDR3. CDR3 amino acids: CASSWTGTSGDNEQFF. The CDR3 nucleotides read TGTGCCAGCAGCTGGACCGGGACTAGCGGGGACAATGAGCAGTTCTTC.

In its sample, this clonotype was seen many times. CDR3 loop: CATSRGTLTGELFF. The CDR3 DNA is TGTGCCACCAGCCGTGGGACTTTAACCGGGGAGCTGTTTTTT. V usage is TRBV15 and J usage is TRBJ2-2, with D maybe TRBD2 (6 bases). Germline lookup yields CDR1 LNHNV and CDR2 YYDKDF (reference sequence). The CDR3 extends over 14 amino acids. V lost 5 bases and J lost 5, with 12 bases in between. Full variable domain (rest looked up from reference TRBV15 and TRBJ2-2): DAMVIQNPRYQVTQFGKPVTLSCSQTLNHNVMYWYQQKSSQAPKLLFHYYDKDFNNEADTPDNFQSRRPNTSFCFLDIRSPGLGDTAMYLCATSRGTLTGELFFGEGSRLTVL.

The V gene is TRBV7-9, the J gene TRBJ1-4; tentative D call: TRBD1 (5 bases). The CDR3 consists of 13 residues. CDR1 is SEHNR and CDR2 is FQNEAQ in the germline V gene (reference sequence). The V gene lost 4 bases and the J gene lost 8 bases, with 11 bases spanning the gap. Written as DNA, the CDR3 is TGTGCCAGCAGCTCTCTGGGGGAAGAAAAACTGTTTTTT. Translation: CASSSLGEEKLFF.

A note on this clonotype: A much larger clone is a single base away; this may be a read error. This chain connects TRBV9 to TRBJ2-2; TRBD2 matches at 11 bases. CDR1 SGDLS and CDR2 YYNGEE come from the germline V gene. The CDR3 has 19 amino acids. Losses at the gene ends were 4 bases for V and 5 bases for J; bases not matched to a gene: 16. CDR3 residues: CASSYGTSGPLLFTGELFF. The CDR3 DNA is TGTGCCAGCAGCTATGGGACTAGCGGACCTCTTCTATTTACCGGGGAGCTGTTTTTT.

A few counts support this clonotype. The chain links TRBV12-3 or TRBV12-4 to TRBJ2-7; a possible D gene is TRBD1 (5 bases). The CDR3 covers 14 residues. The V gene lost 1 base and the J gene lost 5 bases, with 12 bases spanning the gap. The CDR3 loop is CASSLGAGNDEQYF. The CDR3 nucleotides are TGTGCCAGCAGTTTAGGGGCAGGGAACGACGAGCAGTACTTC.

This rearrangement joins TRBV2 to TRBJ2-1, with 10 bases matching TRBD2. Germline V lookup: CDR1 SNHLY, CDR2 FYNNEI. There are 12 residues in the CDR3. The trim removed 5 bases at V and 14 bases at J, leaving 6 bases unmatched. The CDR3 is CASSSLAGYEFF. The CDR3 nucleotides are TGTGCCAGCAGTTCACTAGCGGGATATGAGTTCTTC.

Many counts were recorded for this clonotype. The genes are TRBV2 and TRBJ2-1; the D is unclear. Trimming shortened V by 4 bases and J by 7 bases, and 8 bases separated the two germline ends. The CDR3 loop spans 12 amino acids. CDR1 SNHLY and CDR2 FYNNEI come from the germline V gene. The CDR3 here is CASSVYNNEQFF. CDR3 in DNA: TGTGCCAGCAGTGTTTACAATAATGAGCAGTTCTTC.

The sample holds many counts of this clonotype. The chain uses TRBV5-1 and TRBJ2-2, with unresolved D. V lost 3 bases and J lost 1, with 10 bases in between. Germline CDR1 reads SGHRS; CDR2 reads YFSETQ. This CDR3 has 15 amino acids. This CDR3 reads CASSSKLGNTGELFF. CDR3 DNA: TGCGCCAGCAGCTCCAAGCTTGGGAACACCGGGGAGCTGTTTTTT.

At least ten counts were recorded for this clonotype. The chain employs TRBV20-1 and TRBJ2-1; 10 nucleotides match TRBD1. Germline loops: CDR1 DFQATT, CDR2 SNEGSKA (reference sequence). This CDR3 has 16 residues. V shed 7 bases and J 5 bases; nucleotides not matched to a gene: 14. The CDR3 DNA follows: TGCAGTGTTGAGTCTCAGACAGGGGGCTTTGACAATGAGCAGTTCTTC. It specifies CSVESQTGGFDNEQFF.

This clonotype was seen many times. This chain links TRBV20-1 with TRBJ2-7; 9 bases are a match to TRBD1. The CDR3 is made up of 15 amino acids. CDR1 is DFQATT and CDR2 is SNEGSKA in the germline V gene (reference sequence). Trimming took 0 bases from V and 5 from J; bases not matched to a gene: 8. CDR3 coding DNA: TGCAGTGCTAGAGATCCGGGGACAGGGTTCAACGAGCAGTACTTC. Translated, it gives CSARDPGTGFNEQYF.